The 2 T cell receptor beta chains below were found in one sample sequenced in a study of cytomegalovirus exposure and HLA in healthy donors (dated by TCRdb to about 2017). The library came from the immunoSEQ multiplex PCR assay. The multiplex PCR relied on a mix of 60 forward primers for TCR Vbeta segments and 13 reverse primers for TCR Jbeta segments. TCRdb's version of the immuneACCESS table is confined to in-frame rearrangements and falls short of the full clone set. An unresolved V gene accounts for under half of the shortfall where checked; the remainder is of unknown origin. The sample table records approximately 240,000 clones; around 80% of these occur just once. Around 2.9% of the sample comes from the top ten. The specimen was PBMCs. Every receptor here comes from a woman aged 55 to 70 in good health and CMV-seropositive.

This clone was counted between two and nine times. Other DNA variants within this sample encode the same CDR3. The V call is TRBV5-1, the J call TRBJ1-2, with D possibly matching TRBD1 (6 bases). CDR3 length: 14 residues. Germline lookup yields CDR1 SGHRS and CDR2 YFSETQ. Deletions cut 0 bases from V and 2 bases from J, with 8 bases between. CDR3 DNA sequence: TGCGCCAGCAGCTTGGGACAGGCCAACTATGGCTACACCTTC. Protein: CASSLGQANYGYTF.

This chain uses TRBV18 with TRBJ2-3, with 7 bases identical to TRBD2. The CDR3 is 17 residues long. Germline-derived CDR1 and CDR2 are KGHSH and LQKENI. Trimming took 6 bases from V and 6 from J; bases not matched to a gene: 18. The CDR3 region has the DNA TGTGCCAGCTCTCTCAGGTTGGCTAGCGGCGCGGGTGATACGCAGTATTTT. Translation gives CASSLRLASGAGDTQYF. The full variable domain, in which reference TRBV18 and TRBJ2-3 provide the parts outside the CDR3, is NAGVMQNPRHLVRRRGQEARLRCSPMKGHSHVYWYRQLPEEGLKFMVYLQKENIIDESGMPKERFSAEFPKEGPSILRIQQVVRGDSAAYFCASSLRLASGAGDTQYFGPGTRLTVL.